One sample yielded the 18 T cell receptor beta chains listed below, sequenced in a study of cytomegalovirus exposure and HLA in healthy donors. Data came from immunoSEQ multiplex PCR; TCRdb stores just in-frame clones and leaves some out. Of under 75,000 clones listed, 90% to 96% are singletons. Source material: PBMCs. These TCRs come from a woman aged 18-30 years in good health and CMV-seronegative.

The chain carries TRBV5-6 and TRBJ2-5, with 7 positions matching TRBD1. Unmatched junction bases numbered 10, after V lost 4 bases and J lost 4 bases. The CDR3 runs 15 residues. Germline assignment: CDR1 SGHDT and CDR2 YYEEEE. The CDR3 region is CASSRAPGQLETQYF. The CDR3 coding sequence is TGTGCCAGCAGCCGGGCACCGGGACAGCTAGAGACCCAGTACTTC.

V and J are TRBV9 and TRBJ2-7, with D possibly matching TRBD2 (5 bases). Trimming removed 2 bases from V and 0 bases from J, with 6 bases in between. Germline CDR1 reads SGDLS; CDR2 reads YYNGEE. The CDR3 covers 13 residues. CDR3 in amino acids: CASSVGDSYEQYF. In DNA, the CDR3 is TGTGCCAGCAGCGTCGGGGACTCCTACGAGCAGTACTTC.

The genes are TRBV14 and TRBJ2-7; no reliable D call. CDR1 and CDR2 (germline): SGHDN, FVKESK. The CDR3 has 11 amino acids. The V end lost 3 bases, the J end lost 2 bases, and 2 bases lay between the germline ends. The CDR3 region is CASSHTYEQYF. In DNA form, the CDR3 reads TGTGCCAGCAGCCACACCTACGAGCAGTACTTC.

The chain uses TRBV4-3 and TRBJ2-6; D perhaps matches TRBD2 (7 bases). V gave up 0 bases and J gave up 3 bases, with 15 bases separating them. Germline CDR1 reads LGHNA; CDR2 reads YSLEER. The CDR3 extends over 18 amino acids. CDR3 DNA: TGCGCCAGCAGCCAAGATCGCGGGGGCGGTGGTGGGGCCAACGTCCTGACTTTC. It specifies CASSQDRGGGGGANVLTF.

The rearrangement uses TRBV21-1 and TRBJ2-5; the D call of TRBD1 is as the table states it, not checked on the DNA. TRBV21-1 is an annotated pseudogene. This CDR3 is built from 18 residues. This chain's CDR3 is CASRPHPTSTGGQETQYF. The DNA for the CDR3 is TGTGCCAGCAGACCCCACCCAACATCGACAGGGGGACAAGAGACCCAGTACTTC.

This chain connects TRBV7-9 to TRBJ2-5; 8 bases match TRBD1. The CDR3 spans 14 residues. With V trimmed by 5 bases and J by 5 bases, 7 bases remained unmatched. Germline assignment: CDR1 SEHNR and CDR2 FQNEAQ (reference sequence). The CDR3 DNA reads TGTGCCAGCAGCCCCCAGGGGGCTGGTGAGACCCAGTACTTC. Encoded protein: CASSPQGAGETQYF.

The chain combines TRBV6-1 with TRBJ2-7; D is possibly TRBD2 (5 bases). V lost 2 bases and J lost 0, with 17 bases in between. In germline, CDR1 is MNHNS, CDR2 SASEGT. The CDR3 has 17 amino acids. This chain's CDR3 is CASSEFYWTGSSYEQYF. DNA of the CDR3: TGTGCCAGCAGTGAATTCTATTGGACGGGGAGCTCCTACGAGCAGTACTTC.

The V and J genes are TRBV7-2 and TRBJ2-6; TRBD1 is a possible D gene (7 bases). The CDR3 runs to 19 residues. Germline loops: CDR1 SGHTA, CDR2 FQGNSA. The germline V and J ends were trimmed by 5 bases and 3 bases, with 23 bases remaining between them. The CDR3 sequence is CASSPGQEGSSGGANVLTF. The CDR3 region has the DNA TGTGCCAGCAGCCCCGGACAGGAGGGTTCGTCAGGTGGGGCCAACGTCCTGACTTTC.

This rearrangement joins TRBV10-3 to TRBJ1-5, with D possibly TRBD1 on 5 matching bases. CDR3 length: 15 residues. Germline V gene lookup returns CDR1 ENHRY and CDR2 SYGVKD. The V gene lost 3 bases and the J gene lost 0 bases, with 9 bases spanning the gap. CDR3 DNA sequence: TGTGCCATCAGTGATGGCGGACATAGCAATCAGCCCCAGCATTTT. This translates into CAISDGGHSNQPQHF.

Details on this clone: The junction departs from the called germline gene at one end, perhaps through a read error. The chain joins TRBV7-6 to TRBJ2-7; TRBD1 agrees at 10 bases. The CDR3 sequence is 14 residues long. CDR1 SGHVS and CDR2 FNYEAQ come from the germline V gene. The CDR3 protein is CGSSPRTGGYEQYF. Here the CDR3 DNA reads TGTGGCAGCAGCCCAAGGACAGGGGGGTACGAGCAGTACTTC.

This clone came up once. V is TRBV7-9 and J is TRBJ2-3; TRBD1 agrees at 10 bases. The CDR3 runs 16 residues. The J segment lost 5 bases and the V segment lost 1 base, leaving 6 bases of the junction unmatched. Germline CDR1 is SEHNR and CDR2 is FQNEAQ (reference sequence). The CDR3 is CASSLGDRGHRDTQYF. The CDR3 DNA reads TGTGCCAGCAGCTTAGGCGACAGGGGGCATCGAGATACGCAGTATTTT.

This clone was detected a few times. This chain links TRBV7-9 with TRBJ2-7; TRBD1 matches at 8 bases. The CDR3 covers 16 residues. Per the germline V gene, CDR1 is SEHNR and CDR2 is FQNEAQ (reference sequence). Trimming took 2 bases from V and 3 from J; bases not matched to a gene: 9. CDR3 DNA sequence: TGTGCCAGCAGCTTAAATATGGGACAGGCGAGCTACGAGCAGTACTTC. Its translation is CASSLNMGQASYEQYF.

The chain uses TRBV7-9 and TRBJ2-1; TRBD2 matches 10 bases. Trimming removed 3 bases from V and 5 bases from J; junction bases left unmatched: 4. The germline CDR1 and CDR2 sequences are SEHNR and FQNEAQ (reference sequence). This CDR3 is built from 15 residues. The CDR3 DNA reads as TGTGCCAGCAGCTTCGGCCTAGCGGGGGACAATGAGCAGTTCTTC. It yields the protein CASSFGLAGDNEQFF.

The V call is TRBV15, the J call TRBJ2-5, with TRBD2 as a possible D gene (6 bases). CDR1 and CDR2 (germline): LNHNV, YYDKDF (reference sequence). The V gene lost 1 base and the J gene lost 2 bases, with 8 bases spanning the gap. The CDR3 contains 14 residues. The CDR3 nucleotides read TGTGCCACCAGCAGAGGGGGGGAACAAGAGACCCAGTACTTC. This encodes CATSRGGEQETQYF.

The rearrangement links TRBV29-1 to TRBJ2-2; 8 bases map to TRBD1. V was pared by 0 bases and J by 7 bases, with 10 bases of the junction left unmatched. CDR1 is SQVTM, CDR2 ANQGSEA, per germline. CDR3 length: 16 amino acids. In DNA form, the CDR3 reads TGCAGCGTTGAAGACCGGACAGGGCCCGGGCTCGGGGAGCTGTTTTTT. Its protein is CSVEDRTGPGLGELFF.

The chain is built from TRBV7-3 and TRBJ2-5; 12 nucleotides match TRBD1. The length of the CDR3 is 17 residues. Germline trimming cut 5 bases from V and 5 bases from J; bases unmatched to any gene: 12. From germline, CDR1 is SGHTA and CDR2 FQGTGA. CDR3 nucleotides: TGTGCCAGCAGCGACGCGGGACAGGGGGCCGCTGGGGAGACCCAGTACTTC. This codes for CASSDAGQGAAGETQYF.

V usage is TRBV4-1 and J usage is TRBJ2-4, with D possibly TRBD2 on 5 matching bases. The CDR3 covers 19 residues. From germline, CDR1 is MGHRA and CDR2 YSYEKL. V lost 1 base and J lost 0, with 19 bases in between. This chain's CDR3 is CASSQVYKADFLAKNIQYF. The CDR3 region has the DNA TGCGCCAGCAGCCAAGTATACAAGGCGGACTTCCTAGCCAAAAACATTCAGTACTTC.

This clone was observed a single time. The rearrangement uses TRBV10-3 and TRBJ2-1; TRBD1 matches 10 bases. CDR3 length equals 14 residues. The germline V gene has CDR1 ENHRY and CDR2 SYGVKD. V gave up 10 bases and J gave up 6 bases; unmatched junction bases: 9. CDR3 sequence: CATTRGTGANEQFF. The CDR3 DNA follows: TGTGCCACCACCCGGGGGACAGGGGCCAATGAGCAGTTCTTC.